These 24 T cell receptor beta chains were all obtained from the same sample, sequenced in a study of T cell changes during pregnancy in multiple sclerosis. Measured with immunoSEQ multiplex PCR; TCRdb has only the in-frame clones, and not every one. The sample shows more than 35,000 clones, over 90% of them seen only once. The sequencing used CD4+ T cells from peripheral blood mononuclear cells, collected in the second trimester of pregnancy. Receptors were obtained from a female donor with multiple sclerosis, enrolled in a pregnancy study.

This chain connects TRBV5-1 to TRBJ1-1; D not certain. The CDR3 covers 15 residues. Looked up from germline, CDR1 is SGHRS and CDR2 is YFSETQ. Trimming left V 4 bases short and J 0 bases short, with 13 bases between. For the CDR3, the DNA is TGCGCCAGCAGCCCCCCGGGGAGTATGAACACTGAAGCTTTCTTT. Amino acid sequence: CASSPPGSMNTEAFF.

CDR3 in amino acids: CASRLTGANTGELFF. CDR3 sequence (DNA): TGTGCCAGCAGACTCACAGGAGCGAACACCGGGGAGCTGTTTTTT. J is TRBJ2-2 and V is TRBV7-9; D may be TRBD1 (5 bases). Germline lookup yields CDR1 SEHNR and CDR2 FQNEAQ (reference sequence). The CDR3 consists of 15 residues. Trimming took off 6 bases at V and 0 bases at J, with 11 bases between the two ends.

This chain uses TRBV6-1 with TRBJ2-7, with 9 bases fitting TRBD1. The CDR3 has 14 residues. The trim removed 3 bases at V and 3 bases at J, leaving 3 bases unmatched. Germline CDR1 MNHNS, CDR2 SASEGT. CDR3 amino acids: CASSDWDRVYEQYF. The CDR3 DNA reads TGTGCCAGCAGTGACTGGGACAGGGTCTACGAGCAGTACTTC.

The genes are TRBV19 and TRBJ2-7, with D hard to call. Germline CDR1 reads LNHDA; CDR2 reads SQIVND (reference sequence). Trimming cost V 3 bases and J 2 bases, with 14 bases left between them. This CDR3 spans 15 amino acids. CDR3 residues: CASSIIGGYTYEQYF. In DNA, the CDR3 is TGTGCCAGTAGTATTATTGGCGGTTATACCTACGAGCAGTACTTC.

The CDR3 here is CASRVGQKYGYTF. The CDR3 nucleotides read TGTGCCAGCAGAGTCGGACAGAAGTATGGCTACACCTTC. V gene TRBV2 combines with J gene TRBJ1-2, with TRBD1 as a possible D gene (6 bases). The CDR3 extends over 13 amino acids. V lost 6 bases and J 5 bases, leaving 13 bases between the germline ends. CDR1 is SNHLY and CDR2 is FYNNEI in the germline V gene.

This clone has a handful of counts. The gene calls are TRBV5-1 and TRBJ2-7; D might be TRBD2 (6 bases). Germline lookup yields CDR1 SGHRS and CDR2 YFSETQ. The CDR3 totals 14 residues. Trimming stripped 0 bases from V and 2 bases from J, with 9 bases between. The DNA for the CDR3 is TGCGCCAGCAGCTTGGCGGGGGAAGCCTACGAGCAGTACTTC. This translates into CASSLAGEAYEQYF.

This clone came up once. The J gene is TRBJ1-2, the V gene TRBV6-1, with TRBD1 matching 7 bases. Germline values: CDR1 MNHNS, CDR2 SASEGT. This CDR3 contains 13 residues. Germline trimming cut 7 bases from V and 4 bases from J; bases unmatched to any gene: 6. Written as DNA, the CDR3 is TGTGCCAGCACTACCTCAGGGGGCTATGGCTACACCTTC. Translation gives CASTTSGGYGYTF.

This chain uses TRBV2 with TRBJ2-5; 7 nucleotides agree with TRBD2. The CDR3 totals 14 residues. Germline CDR1 reads SNHLY; CDR2 reads FYNNEI. V lost 2 bases to trimming and J lost 5 bases; unmatched junction nucleotides: 5. The CDR3 region has the DNA TGTGCCAGCAGTGAAATGGGGGGGTGGGAGACCCAGTACTTC. Residues: CASSEMGGWETQYF.

V usage is TRBV6-5 and J usage is TRBJ2-7; 7 bases align to TRBD2. The V segment lost 7 bases and the J segment 2 bases; nucleotides outside the gene matches: 8. The CDR3 is made up of 14 amino acids. Germline CDR1 and CDR2: MNHEY and SVGAGI. In nucleotides, the CDR3 is TGTGCCAGCAAGGTGTTAGCGGGCCCCTACGAGCAGTACTTC. Protein sequence: CASKVLAGPYEQYF.

As DNA, the CDR3 is TGTGCCTGGAGTGTACGGGGAAACACCATATATTTT. Protein: CAWSVRGNTIYF. The J gene is TRBJ1-3, the V gene TRBV30, with unresolved D. Germline V lookup: CDR1 GTSNPN, CDR2 SVGIG (reference sequence). V gave up 0 bases and J gave up 4 bases, with 4 bases separating them. The CDR3 runs to 12 residues.

V and J are TRBV19 and TRBJ1-5; D call uncertain. Deletions cut 5 bases from V and 0 bases from J, with 11 bases between. This CDR3 region has 15 residues. Germline loops: CDR1 LNHDA, CDR2 SQIVND (reference sequence). CDR3 nucleotide sequence: TGTGCCAGTAGTCGGTCACAGACTAGCAATCAGCCCCAGCATTTT. As protein: CASSRSQTSNQPQHF.

This clone is a singleton in its sample. Here the CDR3 reads CASSPNSGSGELFF. DNA of the CDR3: TGCGCCAGCAGCCCTAATAGCGGGAGCGGGGAGCTGTTTTTT. V and J are TRBV5-1 and TRBJ2-2; 9 nucleotides line up with TRBD2. The germline V gene encodes CDR1 SGHRS and CDR2 YFSETQ. V shed 4 bases, J shed 7 bases, and the junction held 5 bases outside the gene matches. The CDR3 is 14 amino acids.

This clone showed up just a few times. The CDR3 region is CASSLRTSGDNEQFF. CDR3 nucleotide sequence: TGTGCCAGCAGCCTACGGACTAGCGGGGACAATGAGCAGTTCTTC. This sequence joins TRBV7-2 and TRBJ2-1; TRBD2 aligns across 12 bases. CDR1 is SGHTA and CDR2 is FQGNSA in the germline V gene. The length of the CDR3 is 15 residues. The ends lost 5 bases at V and 5 bases at J; junction bases unmatched: 4.

The CDR3 loop is CASTRNSGANVLTF. The CDR3 nucleotides read TGTGCCAGCACCAGGAACTCTGGGGCCAACGTCCTGACTTTC. This chain joins TRBV6-5 and TRBJ2-6, with D unresolved. The CDR3 spans 14 residues. V dropped 7 bases and J dropped 0 bases, with 7 bases sitting between them. Germline CDR1 MNHEY, CDR2 SVGAGI.

This rearrangement joins TRBV4-2 to TRBJ2-3, with a weak D call TRBD2 (5 bases). The V end lost 3 bases, the J end lost 2 bases, and 15 bases lay between the germline ends. The CDR3 sequence is 16 residues long. Germline V gene data show CDR1 as LGHNA and CDR2 as YNFKEQ. The CDR3 coding sequence is TGTGCCAGCAGCCAGCCGGGAACCCGACACACAGATACGCAGTATTTT. Its protein is CASSQPGTRHTDTQYF.

This chain links TRBV21-1 with TRBJ2-7; the table's TRBD2 call for D was not verified on the DNA. TRBV21-1 is a pseudogene. The CDR3 length is 12 residues. The DNA of the CDR3 is TGTGCCAGCAGCCAGCGGGACTCCCTTACGGTCTTC. This codes for CASSQRDSLTVF.

The chain joins TRBV7-7 to TRBJ2-3; 10 bases align to TRBD1. The J segment lost 1 base and the V segment lost 5 bases, leaving 9 bases of the junction unmatched. Germline CDR1 SSHAT, CDR2 FNYEAQ (reference sequence). The CDR3 totals 17 residues. CDR3 region: CASSTTPGTGGTDTQYF. DNA of the CDR3: TGTGCCAGCAGCACTACTCCCGGGACAGGGGGCACAGATACGCAGTATTTT.

The chain joins TRBV6-5 to TRBJ1-4; TRBD1 agrees at 7 bases. The CDR3 contains 15 residues. Trimming removed 4 bases from V and 3 bases from J; junction bases left unmatched: 5. Germline lookup yields CDR1 MNHEY and CDR2 SVGAGI. CDR3: CASSSDRASNEKLFF. The CDR3 nucleotides are TGTGCCAGCAGTTCCGACAGGGCGTCTAATGAAAAACTGTTTTTT.

V is TRBV19 and J is TRBJ1-1, with D possibly matching TRBD1 (5 bases). From germline, CDR1 is LNHDA and CDR2 SQIVND (reference sequence). Trimming pared 7 bases from V and 0 bases from J, leaving 21 bases between. The CDR3 spans 17 residues. For the CDR3, the DNA is TGTGCCAGTACCCATATATGGACAAAGAACATGAACACTGAAGCTTTCTTT. This gives the protein CASTHIWTKNMNTEAFF.

J is TRBJ1-2 and V is TRBV9; D remains ambiguous. CDR1 SGDLS and CDR2 YYNGEE come from the germline V gene. V was pared by 4 bases and J by 4 bases, with 14 bases between. This CDR3 is built from 14 residues. The CDR3 sequence is CASSMPGVTYGYTF. CDR3 nucleotide sequence: TGTGCCAGCAGCATGCCGGGTGTAACCTATGGCTACACCTTC.

The V call is TRBV10-1, the J call TRBJ2-7, with a possible D match to TRBD2 (5 bases). CDR1 and CDR2 from the germline V gene are WNHNN and SYGVQD (reference sequence). The V gene lost 5 bases and the J gene lost 5 bases, with 10 bases spanning the gap. The CDR3 sequence is 12 residues long. In DNA form, the CDR3 reads TGCGCCAGCAGTCCGGGATCCGACGAGCAGTACTTC. It codes for CASSPGSDEQYF.

This chain joins TRBV27 and TRBJ2-5; D perhaps matches TRBD1 (6 bases). Germline CDR1 reads MNHEY; CDR2 reads SMNVEV (reference sequence). V was pared by 5 bases and J by 5 bases, with 12 bases between. This CDR3 contains 13 residues. CDR3 region: CASSKGVTETQYF. CDR3 DNA sequence: TGTGCCAGCAGTAAGGGGGTTACGGAGACCCAGTACTTC.

The genes are TRBV6-5 and TRBJ2-7, with TRBD1 matching over 9 bases. CDR3 length equals 15 residues. Trimming cost V 0 bases and J 5 bases; bases outside gene matches: 5. Germline CDR1 reads MNHEY; CDR2 reads SVGAGI. The CDR3 sequence: CASSYSRTGVHEQYF. The CDR3 DNA sequence: TGTGCCAGCAGTTACTCGAGGACAGGGGTTCACGAGCAGTACTTC.

The chain combines TRBV4-2 with TRBJ2-5; 8 bases fit TRBD2. The CDR3 is 18 amino acids. V gave up 2 bases and J gave up 5 bases; unmatched junction bases: 16. The germline gives CDR1 LGHNA, CDR2 YNFKEQ. The CDR3 loop is CASSQFEGLDGGTETQYF. In nucleotides, the CDR3 is TGTGCCAGCAGCCAATTTGAGGGACTAGACGGGGGGACGGAGACCCAGTACTTC.